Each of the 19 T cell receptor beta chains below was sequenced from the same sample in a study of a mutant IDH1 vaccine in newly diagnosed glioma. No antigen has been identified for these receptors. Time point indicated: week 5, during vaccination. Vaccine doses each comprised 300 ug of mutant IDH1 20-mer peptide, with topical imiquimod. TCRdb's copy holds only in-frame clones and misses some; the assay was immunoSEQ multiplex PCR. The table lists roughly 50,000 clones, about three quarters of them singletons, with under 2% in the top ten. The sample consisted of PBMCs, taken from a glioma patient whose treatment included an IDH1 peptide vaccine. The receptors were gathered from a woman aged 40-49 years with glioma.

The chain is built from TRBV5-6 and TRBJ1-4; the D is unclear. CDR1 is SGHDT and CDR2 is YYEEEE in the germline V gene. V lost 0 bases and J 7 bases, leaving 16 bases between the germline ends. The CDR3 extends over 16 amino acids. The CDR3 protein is CASSLGIGLGREKLFF. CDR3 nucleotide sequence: TGTGCCAGCAGCTTGGGAATAGGTCTAGGGCGTGAAAAACTGTTTTTT.

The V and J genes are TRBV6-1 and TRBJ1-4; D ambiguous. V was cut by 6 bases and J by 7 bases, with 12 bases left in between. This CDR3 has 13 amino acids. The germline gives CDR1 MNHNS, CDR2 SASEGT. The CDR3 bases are TGTGCCAGCAGCTGGACTCCTCTTGAAAAACTGTTTTTT. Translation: CASSWTPLEKLFF.

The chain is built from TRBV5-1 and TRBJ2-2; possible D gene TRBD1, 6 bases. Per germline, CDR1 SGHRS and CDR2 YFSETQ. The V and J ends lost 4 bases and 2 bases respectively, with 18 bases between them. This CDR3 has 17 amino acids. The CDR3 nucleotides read TGCGCCAGCAGCCATAAGACAGGAGCTCAAAACACCGGGGAGCTGTTTTTT. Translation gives CASSHKTGAQNTGELFF.

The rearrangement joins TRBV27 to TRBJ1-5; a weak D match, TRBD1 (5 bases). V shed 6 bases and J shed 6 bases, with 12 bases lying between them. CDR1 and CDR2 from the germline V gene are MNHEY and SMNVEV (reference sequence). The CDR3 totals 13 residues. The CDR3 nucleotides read TGTGCCAGCAGGGCAGGGAGCGGTCAGCCCCAGCATTTT. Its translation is CASRAGSGQPQHF.

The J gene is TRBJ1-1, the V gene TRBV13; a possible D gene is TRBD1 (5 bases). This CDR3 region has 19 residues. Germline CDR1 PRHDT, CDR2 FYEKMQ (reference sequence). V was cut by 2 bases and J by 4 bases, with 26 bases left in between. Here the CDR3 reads CASSLQGGRTLAWGTEAFF. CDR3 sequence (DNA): TGTGCCAGCAGCTTACAAGGCGGAAGGACACTGGCATGGGGCACTGAAGCTTTCTTT.

For the CDR3, the DNA is TGTGCCAGTAGTATGGGGGCAGCCTGGGGCTACACCTTC. It encodes CASSMGAAWGYTF. J is TRBJ1-2 and V is TRBV19; D perhaps matches TRBD1 (6 bases). The CDR3 has 13 amino acids. In germline, CDR1 is LNHDA, CDR2 SQIVND (reference sequence). Between the trimmed V and J ends, which lost 3 bases and 8 bases, there was a span of 13 bases.

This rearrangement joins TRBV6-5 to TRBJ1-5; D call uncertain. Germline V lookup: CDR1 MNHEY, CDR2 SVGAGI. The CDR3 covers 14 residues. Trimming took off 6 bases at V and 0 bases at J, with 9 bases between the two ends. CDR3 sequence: CASSGLNSNQPQHF. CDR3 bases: TGTGCCAGCAGCGGATTGAATAGCAATCAGCCCCAGCATTTT.

The CDR3 DNA reads as TGTGCCAGCAGTTGGGGGGCGCAAGGTGAAAAACTGTTTTTT. This encodes CASSWGAQGEKLFF. This chain joins TRBV2 and TRBJ1-4, with D perhaps matching TRBD1 (6 bases). Trimming took 5 bases from V and 7 from J, leaving 14 bases between them. This CDR3 spans 14 amino acids. Germline CDR1 SNHLY, CDR2 FYNNEI.

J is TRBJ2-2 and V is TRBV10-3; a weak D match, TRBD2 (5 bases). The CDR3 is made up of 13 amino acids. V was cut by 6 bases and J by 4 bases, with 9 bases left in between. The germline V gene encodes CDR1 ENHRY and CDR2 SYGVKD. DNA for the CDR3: TGTGCCATCAGACTAGGCGGCACCGGGGAGCTGTTTTTT. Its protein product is CAIRLGGTGELFF.

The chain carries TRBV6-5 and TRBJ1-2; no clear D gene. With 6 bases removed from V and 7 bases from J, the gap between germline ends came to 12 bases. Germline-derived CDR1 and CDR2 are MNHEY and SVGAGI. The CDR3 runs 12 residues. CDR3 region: CASSPWRGGYTF. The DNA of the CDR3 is TGTGCCAGCAGCCCCTGGCGGGGTGGCTACACCTTC.

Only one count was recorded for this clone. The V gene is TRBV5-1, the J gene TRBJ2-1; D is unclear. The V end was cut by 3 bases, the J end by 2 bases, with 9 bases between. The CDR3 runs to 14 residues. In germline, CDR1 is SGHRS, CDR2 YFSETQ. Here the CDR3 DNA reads TGCGCCAGCAGCTACCCCCAGGCCTACAATGAGCAGTTCTTC. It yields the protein CASSYPQAYNEQFF.

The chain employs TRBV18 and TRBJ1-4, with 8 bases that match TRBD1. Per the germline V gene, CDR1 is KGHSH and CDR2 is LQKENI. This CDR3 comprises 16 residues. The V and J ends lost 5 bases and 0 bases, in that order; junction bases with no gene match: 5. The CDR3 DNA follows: TGTGCCAGCTCAAGACAGGGGCGCCCAACTAATGAAAAACTGTTTTTT. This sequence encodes CASSRQGRPTNEKLFF.

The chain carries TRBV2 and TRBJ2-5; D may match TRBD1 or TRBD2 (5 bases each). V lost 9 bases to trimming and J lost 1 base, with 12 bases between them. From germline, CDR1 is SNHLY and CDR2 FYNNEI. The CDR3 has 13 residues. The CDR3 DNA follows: TGTGCCAGACCGGGACCGACCCAAGAGACCCAGTACTTC. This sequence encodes CARPGPTQETQYF.

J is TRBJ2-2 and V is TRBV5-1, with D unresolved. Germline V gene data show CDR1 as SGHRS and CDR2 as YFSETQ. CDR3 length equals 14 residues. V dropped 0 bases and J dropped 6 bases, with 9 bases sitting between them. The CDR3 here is CASSLEGYAGELFF. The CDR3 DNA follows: TGCGCCAGCAGCTTGGAGGGTTACGCCGGGGAGCTGTTTTTT.

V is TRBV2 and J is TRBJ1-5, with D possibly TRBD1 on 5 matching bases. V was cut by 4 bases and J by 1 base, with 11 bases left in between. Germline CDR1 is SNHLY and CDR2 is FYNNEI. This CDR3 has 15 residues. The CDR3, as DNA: TGTGCCAGCAGTGTTTTCGGGGGAAGCAATCAGCCCCAGCATTTT. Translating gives CASSVFGGSNQPQHF.

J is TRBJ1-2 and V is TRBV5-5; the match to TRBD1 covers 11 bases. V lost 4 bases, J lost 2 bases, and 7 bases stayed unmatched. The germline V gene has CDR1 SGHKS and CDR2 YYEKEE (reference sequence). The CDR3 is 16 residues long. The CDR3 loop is CASSRLGQGGNYGYTF. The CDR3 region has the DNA TGTGCCAGCAGCAGGTTGGGACAGGGGGGAAACTATGGCTACACCTTC.

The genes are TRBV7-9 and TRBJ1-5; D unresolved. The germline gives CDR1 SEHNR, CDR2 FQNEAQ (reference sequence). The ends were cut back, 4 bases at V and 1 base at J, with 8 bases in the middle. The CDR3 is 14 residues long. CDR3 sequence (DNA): TGTGCCAGCAGCTCCGGTGGAAGCAATCAGCCCCAGCATTTT. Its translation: CASSSGGSNQPQHF.

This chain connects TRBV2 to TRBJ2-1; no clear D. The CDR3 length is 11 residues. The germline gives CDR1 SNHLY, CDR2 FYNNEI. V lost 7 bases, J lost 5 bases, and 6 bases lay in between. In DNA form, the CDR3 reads TGTGCCAGCACTCAAGACAATGAGCAGTTCTTC. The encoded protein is CASTQDNEQFF.

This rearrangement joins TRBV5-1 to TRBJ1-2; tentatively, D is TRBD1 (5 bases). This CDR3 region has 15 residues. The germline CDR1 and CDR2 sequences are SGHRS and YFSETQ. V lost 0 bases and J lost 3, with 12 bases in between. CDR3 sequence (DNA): TGCGCCAGCAGCTTGGAAGGGGCGGGCCACTATGGCTACACCTTC. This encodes CASSLEGAGHYGYTF.